This paragraph covers one T cell receptor beta chain sequence. Antigen: not known. The data originate from a study of CD8+ T cells in alopecia areata. About the study: Tofacitinib ran 6 to 18 months, followed by 6 months off drug. Findings and limits, study-wide: In blood and scalp, many expanded lesional clones persisted during tofacitinib. Within the top 100, expanded CD8+ clones significantly decreased with tofacitinib, as did scalp clonality.

Isolated RNA was reverse transcribed into cDNA used as the sequencing template. The data were produced by immunoSEQ multiplex PCR, yet TCRdb's version contains in-frame clones alone and is incomplete. The repertoire consists of 150,000 to 200,000 clones, with around 60% occurring once and the leading ten covering 1.3%. This CDR3 comprises 15 residues. V shed 4 bases and J shed 3 bases, with 13 bases lying between them. Germline CDR1 reads SGHTA; CDR2 reads FQGNSA. Documented treatment: oral pan-JAK inhibitor, 5-10 mg twice daily. Investigators sorted PBMCs to obtain both CD4+ and CD8+ T cells. The source of this sequence is a human donor with alopecia areata. The sample in question was CD4+ T cells sorted from blood, obtained between weeks 49 and 50, from a patient treated with tofacitinib. The V gene is TRBV7-2, the J gene TRBJ1-5; D might be TRBD1 (6 bases). This chain's CDR3 is CASSSRGQTNQPQHF. The CDR3 DNA is TGTGCCAGCAGCTCCCGTGGACAGACCAATCAGCCCCAGCATTTT.